The 9 T cell receptor beta chains given below trace back to one sample, sequenced in a study of identical twins. From the 5' RACE reads, TCRdb called clonotypes with MiXCR, one entry per CDR3 protein. The sample contains approximately 590,000 distinct CDR3 sequences, nearly 10% of which appear only once. The data also belong to a second study, concerning yellow fever vaccine responses in identical twins.

Source material: PBMCs. Source of these receptors: a woman between 18 and 29 years old in good health.

This clonotype appeared many times. V gene TRBV12-3 or TRBV12-4 combines with J gene TRBJ1-4; D might be TRBD1 (5 bases). The CDR3 spans 14 residues. V gave up 5 bases and J gave up 8 bases, with 15 bases separating them. In nucleotides, the CDR3 is TGTGCCAGCAGTCCCAGGGATGTGGGGGAAAAACTGTTTTTT. Its protein is CASSPRDVGEKLFF.

The V call is TRBV5-1, the J call TRBJ2-7, with 10 nucleotides matching TRBD1. The V and J ends lost 4 bases and 2 bases, in that order; junction bases with no gene match: 6. This CDR3 has 15 residues. The germline CDR1 and CDR2 sequences are SGHRS and YFSETQ. The CDR3 DNA sequence: TGCGCCAGCAGCCATGGGACAGGGGAAACCTACGAGCAGTACTTC. Amino acids: CASSHGTGETYEQYF.

A few counts support this clonotype. This chain connects TRBV4-1 to TRBJ2-2; 10 bases map to TRBD2. V lost 2 bases, J lost 0 bases, and 6 bases stayed unmatched. CDR3 length: 18 residues. From germline, CDR1 is MGHRA and CDR2 YSYEKL. As DNA, the CDR3 is TGCGCCAGCAGCCAAACACCGACTAGCGGGTCGAACACCGGGGAGCTGTTTTTT. Translation gives CASSQTPTSGSNTGELFF.

CDR3 DNA sequence: TGTGCCAGCAGCTTAGGAGCGGGCTACTACAATGAGCAGTTCTTC. Amino acids: CASSLGAGYYNEQFF. The V call is TRBV7-8, the J call TRBJ2-1; perhaps TRBD2 as D (6 bases). The CDR3 covers 15 residues. The V end lost 1 base, the J end lost 3 bases, and 10 bases lay between the germline ends. The germline V gene has CDR1 SGHVS and CDR2 FQNEAQ.

This clonotype was detected a few times. The chain employs TRBV4-1 and TRBJ2-5; D may be TRBD1 (6 bases). CDR3 length equals 17 residues. The V and J ends lost 1 base and 1 base respectively, with 16 bases between them. Germline V gene sequence: CDR1 MGHRA, CDR2 YSYEKL. The CDR3 DNA reads as TGCGCCAGCAGCCAAGGATCTCCGGGACACTTCCAAGAGACCCAGTACTTC. Translated: CASSQGSPGHFQETQYF.

This clonotype was observed a handful of times. The chain is built from TRBV28 and TRBJ2-7, with D perhaps TRBD1 or TRBD2 (7 bases each). The CDR3 consists of 15 residues. V lost 4 bases, J lost 0 bases, and 13 bases lay in between. Germline values: CDR1 MDHEN, CDR2 SYDVKM. This chain's CDR3 is CASSSRGGSSYEQYF. The DNA of the CDR3 is TGTGCCAGCAGTTCCAGGGGGGGGAGCTCCTACGAGCAGTACTTC.

This clonotype was recorded many times. This sequence joins TRBV20-1 and TRBJ1-2; D gene uncertain. Germline CDR1 DFQATT, CDR2 SNEGSKA (reference sequence). The CDR3 is 13 residues long. The V end lost 0 bases, the J end lost 0 bases, and 5 bases lay between the germline ends. The CDR3 DNA is TGCAGTGCTAGAGAGGGGTCTAACTATGGCTACACCTTC. As protein: CSAREGSNYGYTF.

A few counts support this clonotype. This chain joins TRBV28 and TRBJ1-1; D possibly corresponds to TRBD1 (6 bases). Trimming took off 5 bases at V and 0 bases at J, with 13 bases between the two ends. CDR3 size: 15 residues. CDR1 and CDR2 from the germline V gene are MDHEN and SYDVKM. As DNA, the CDR3 is TGTGCCAGCAGTAAATCCGGACAGCTGAACACTGAAGCTTTCTTT. It encodes CASSKSGQLNTEAFF.

The chain joins TRBV20-1 to TRBJ1-4; 7 bases agree with TRBD1. Germline CDR1 is DFQATT and CDR2 is SNEGSKA (reference sequence). There are 14 residues in the CDR3. V trimming: 0 bases; J trimming: 8 bases; junction bases outside the gene matches: 6. The CDR3 here is CSARDGAGGEKLFF. CDR3 in DNA: TGCAGTGCTAGAGATGGTGCAGGGGGAGAAAAACTGTTTTTT.